This TCR beta chain was captured in a study of CD8 T cells in Susac syndrome. The RNA input was about 0.5 to 1 ug, and it was reverse transcribed with random hexamers. The TCR beta CDR3 was amplified by immunoSEQ multiplex PCR across 54 Vbeta, 13 Jbeta. TCRdb ran MiXCR on the immunoSEQ multiplex PCR reads and lists one entry per CDR3 protein. The sample has about 300,000 distinct CDR3 sequences, roughly 85% seen once. V was clipped by 5 bases and J by 5 bases; unmatched bases: 9. Germline V gene sequence: CDR1 SEHNR, CDR2 FQNEAQ (reference sequence). The CDR3 is made up of 14 amino acids. The sample consisted of CD8+ T cells from PBMCs. V is TRBV7-9 and J is TRBJ2-7; the match to TRBD1 covers 7 bases. This receptor was taken from a human donor with multiple sclerosis. CDR3 in amino acids: CASSPSTGYNEQYF. The DNA for the CDR3 is TGTGCCAGCAGCCCTTCGACAGGGTATAACGAGCAGTACTTC.